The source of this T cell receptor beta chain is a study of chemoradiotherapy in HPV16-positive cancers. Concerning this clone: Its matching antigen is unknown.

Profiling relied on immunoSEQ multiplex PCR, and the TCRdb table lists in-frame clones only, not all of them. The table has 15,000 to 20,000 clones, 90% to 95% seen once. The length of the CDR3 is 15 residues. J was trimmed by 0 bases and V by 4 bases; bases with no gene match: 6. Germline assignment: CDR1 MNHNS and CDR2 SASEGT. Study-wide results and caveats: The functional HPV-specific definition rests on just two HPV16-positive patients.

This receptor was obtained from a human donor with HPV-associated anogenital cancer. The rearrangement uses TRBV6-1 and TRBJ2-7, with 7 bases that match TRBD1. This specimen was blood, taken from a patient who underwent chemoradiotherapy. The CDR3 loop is CASSVQGLISYEQYF. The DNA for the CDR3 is TGTGCCAGCAGTGTACAGGGGTTAATCTCCTACGAGCAGTACTTC.